This T cell receptor (beta chain) appears in the sequencing data of a study of OX40 agonist ivuxolimab in advanced cancers. In the study overall: Three patients responded partially, comprising one with hepatocellular carcinoma and two with cutaneous melanoma.

There are 14 residues in the CDR3. The germline CDR1 and CDR2 sequences are SGHTA and FQGTGA. V was cut by 1 base and J by 3 bases, with 9 bases left in between. On this clone: Its antigen is undetermined.

Findings and caveats of the study: More expanded clones were seen, on average, in CD8+ T cells than in CD4+.

Here immunoSEQ multiplex PCR was the method, and the copy in TCRdb shows in-frame clones only, minus some. This sample has tens of thousands of clones, with around 83% found just once. This specimen was CD4+ or CD8+ T cells sorted from blood, taken in a trial of the OX40 agonist ivuxolimab. The rearrangement uses TRBV7-3 and TRBJ1-2, with D possibly TRBD1 on 5 matching bases. The TCR was taken from an adult with an advanced solid tumor such as melanoma, head and neck, liver or kidney cancer. CDR3 sequence (DNA): TGTGCCAGCAGCTTAATGCCAGGGTACTATGGCTACACCTTC. Translation: CASSLMPGYYGYTF.